These 14 T cell receptor beta chains were sequenced from one sample in a study of blood T cells in healthy people across ages (dated by TCRdb to between 2014 and 2017). The library was generated by 5' RACE. Sequencing was performed on an Illumina HiSeq 2500. A second PCR of roughly 7 to 11 cycles was performed with a sample-barcoded 5' primer and a J-beta primer mix. Starting from the raw public reads, TCRdb applied fastp trimming at Q25, assembled clones with MiXCR and retained in-frame beta chains. Identical CDR3 proteins give one entry, which carries the most common genes and DNA. A total of about 720,000 distinct CDR3 sequences appear in this sample, roughly 25% of them only once. 3.7% of the sample goes to the ten largest clones. These data were also reused for a study on T cells of mothers and their children.

Specimen: blood. The source is a boy between 10 and 17 years old in good health.

The chain has TRBV27 and TRBJ1-4; D possibly corresponds to TRBD1 (6 bases). Germline V gene lookup returns CDR1 MNHEY and CDR2 SMNVEV (reference sequence). This CDR3 contains 14 residues. V was trimmed by 3 bases and J by 7 bases, leaving 12 bases between them. CDR3 in amino acids: CASSFRGEGEKLFF. For the CDR3, the DNA is TGTGCCAGCAGTTTTAGGGGGGAGGGTGAAAAACTGTTTTTT.

The chain's CDR3 is CASSPWDRWNEQYF. As DNA, the CDR3 is TGCGCCAGCAGCCCTTGGGACAGGTGGAACGAGCAGTACTTC. The chain joins TRBV5-1 to TRBJ2-7, with TRBD1 matching over 8 bases. The CDR3 is 14 residues long. Per the germline V gene, CDR1 is SGHRS and CDR2 is YFSETQ. The trim removed 4 bases at V and 5 bases at J, leaving 8 bases unmatched.

In DNA form, the CDR3 reads TGCGCCAGCAGCCAAGTTCTGGAGGGATCGAACACTGAAGCTTTCTTT. Its protein is CASSQVLEGSNTEAFF. The chain is built from TRBV4-3 and TRBJ1-1; the D is unclear. The CDR3 covers 16 residues. Per germline, CDR1 LGHNA and CDR2 YSLEER. V lost 1 base and J lost 1, with 13 bases in between.

The V and J genes are TRBV6-6 and TRBJ1-5; the D is unclear. The CDR3 has 12 amino acids. V shed 2 bases and J shed 7 bases, with 6 bases lying between them. Germline V lookup: CDR1 MNHNY, CDR2 SVGAGI (reference sequence). CDR3 DNA sequence: TGTGCCAGCAGTTACGGGGAACAGCCCCAGCATTTT. It specifies CASSYGEQPQHF.

There are a few counts of this clonotype. This rearrangement joins TRBV30 to TRBJ1-1; 11 positions match TRBD1. The ends lost 1 base at V and 4 bases at J; junction bases unmatched: 5. CDR1 and CDR2 from the germline V gene are GTSNPN and SVGIG (reference sequence). The CDR3 covers 15 residues. The CDR3 coding sequence is TGTGCCTGGAGTGGGACAGGGGGCAAGGGCACTGAAGCTTTCTTT. Protein sequence: CAWSGTGGKGTEAFF.

V and J are TRBV7-9 and TRBJ2-5, with a tentative D call TRBD2 (5 bases). The assigned J gene may be wrong: the sequence end matches TRBJ2-7 better. This CDR3 spans 14 amino acids. Germline assignment: CDR1 SEHNR and CDR2 FQNEAQ (reference sequence). The CDR3 loop is CASSLDLAPYEQYF. The CDR3 nucleotides read TGTGCCAGCAGCTTAGACCTAGCACCCTACGAGCAGTACTTC.

This clonotype showed up just a few times. The rearrangement links TRBV5-1 to TRBJ2-5; possibly TRBD1 for D (6 bases). This CDR3 region has 14 residues. The germline CDR1 and CDR2 sequences are SGHRS and YFSETQ. Trimming cost V 6 bases and J 4 bases, with 16 bases left between them. For the CDR3, the DNA is TGCGCCAGCAACAGGGACGGGAACGGAGAGACCCAGTACTTC. It specifies CASNRDGNGETQYF.

The gene calls are TRBV6-2 or TRBV6-3 and TRBJ2-5; 9 positions match TRBD2. The CDR3 consists of 17 residues. The junction had 17 bases not matched to a gene; V was cut back by 7 bases and J by 5 bases. Germline CDR1 MNHEY, CDR2 SVGEGT. Here the CDR3 DNA reads TGTGCCAGCACCCAAGGGGTAGCGGGGGCCGGCGGTGAGACCCAGTACTTC. Protein product: CASTQGVAGAGGETQYF.

The table lists this clonotype with a few counts. A much larger clonotype is one base distant, so this may be a read error. The chain carries TRBV4-3 and TRBJ2-7, with a tentative D call TRBD1 (5 bases). The CDR3 has 13 residues. Germline CDR1 and CDR2: LGHNA and YSLEER. As DNA, the CDR3 is TGCGCCAGCAGCCAAGACAGGGCATCCGAGCAGCACTTC. Residues: CASSQDRASEQHF.

There are many counts of this clonotype. The V and J genes are TRBV7-3 and TRBJ2-2; D remains unclear. This CDR3 is built from 11 residues. The germline CDR1 and CDR2 sequences are SGHTA and FQGTGA. Trimming left V 1 base short and J 7 bases short, with 1 base between. CDR3 coding DNA: TGTGCCAGCAGCTTAAACGGGGAGCTGTTTTTT. Translating gives CASSLNGELFF.

This sequence joins TRBV2 and TRBJ2-1; 7 bases are shared with TRBD1. Per germline, CDR1 SNHLY and CDR2 FYNNEI. The V gene end was trimmed by 5 bases and the J gene end by 9 bases; junction bases not matched to a gene: 4. CDR3 length equals 12 residues. CDR3 sequence: CASSPQGPEQFF. The CDR3 nucleotides read TGTGCCAGCAGTCCACAGGGGCCTGAGCAGTTCTTC.

This clonotype was counted a few times. This CDR3 reads CASSWGPSEQFF. CDR3 nucleotides: TGTGCCAGCAGTTGGGGGCCGTCGGAGCAGTTCTTC. The chain carries TRBV12-3 or TRBV12-4 and TRBJ2-1, with D tentatively TRBD1 (6 bases). The CDR3 has 12 amino acids. V lost 4 bases and J lost 10, with 11 bases in between.

The rearrangement links TRBV27 to TRBJ2-7; D is possibly TRBD2 (6 bases). This CDR3 is built from 13 residues. V lost 6 bases to trimming and J lost 6 bases, with 15 bases between them. The germline CDR1 and CDR2 sequences are MNHEY and SMNVEV (reference sequence). This chain's CDR3 is CASSLGGRSEQYF. In nucleotides, the CDR3 is TGTGCCAGCAGCCTGGGGGGTAGGTCCGAGCAGTACTTC.

This clonotype has more than one count but fewer than ten. The chain has TRBV18 and TRBJ2-7; the match to TRBD2 covers 13 bases. Unmatched junction bases numbered 1, after V lost 3 bases and J lost 5 bases. This CDR3 contains 14 residues. Germline CDR1 and CDR2: KGHSH and LQKENI. CDR3 sequence reads: CASSPGTSGNEQYF. The CDR3 bases are TGTGCCAGCTCACCCGGGACTAGCGGGAACGAGCAGTACTTC.